These 32 T cell receptor beta chains were all obtained from the same sample, sequenced in a study of blood T cell repertoires in COVID-19. Sequenced by immunoSEQ multiplex PCR; TCRdb stores in-frame clones only, minus some. The sample has some 350,000 clones, around 87% seen once. Sequenced sample: peripheral blood. Source of these receptors: a human donor in a cohort sampled during active COVID-19.

The CDR3 bases are TGTGCCAGCGGACAGGGCCCCGGCACTGAAGCTTTCTTT. It yields the protein CASGQGPGTEAFF. This rearrangement joins TRBV10-3 to TRBJ1-1, with 8 bases matching TRBD1. Losses at the gene ends were 10 bases for V and 4 bases for J; bases not matched to a gene: 8. This CDR3 comprises 13 residues. Germline values: CDR1 ENHRY, CDR2 SYGVKD.

CDR3 sequence (DNA): TGTGCCAGCAGCTCAGTTGTTTTCACCTTC. Translation gives CASSSVVFTF. The rearrangement links TRBV7-9 to TRBJ1-2; D unresolved. Germline V lookup: CDR1 SEHNR, CDR2 FQNEAQ (reference sequence). CDR3 length: 10 amino acids. Trimming cost V 4 bases and J 13 bases, with 10 bases left between them.

The chain joins TRBV28 to TRBJ2-1; weak D call: TRBD1 (5 bases). The germline gives CDR1 MDHEN, CDR2 SYDVKM. Between the trimmed V and J ends, which lost 4 bases and 8 bases, there was a span of 21 bases. The length of the CDR3 is 16 residues. CDR3 in amino acids: CASSSALDIFQDEQFF. As DNA, the CDR3 is TGTGCCAGCAGTTCGGCCTTGGACATCTTCCAGGATGAGCAGTTCTTC.

The gene calls are TRBV2 and TRBJ2-4, with 8 bases lining up with TRBD2. The germline gives CDR1 SNHLY, CDR2 FYNNEI. The CDR3 spans 12 residues. V lost 8 bases to trimming and J lost 8 bases; unmatched junction nucleotides: 5. The CDR3 reads CASGTRRHIQYF. The CDR3 region has the DNA TGTGCCAGCGGGACTAGGAGGCACATTCAGTACTTC. The entire variable domain, with the rest obtained from reference TRBV2 and TRBJ2-4, is as follows: EPEVTQTPSHQVTQMGQEVILRCVPISNHLYFYWYRQILGQKVEFLVSFYNNEISEKSEIFDDQFSVERPDGSNFTLKIRSTKLEDSAMYFCASGTRRHIQYFGAGTRLSVL.

The chain has TRBV10-3 and TRBJ2-1; the match to TRBD2 covers 9 bases. This CDR3 comprises 17 residues. Germline CDR1 reads ENHRY; CDR2 reads SYGVKD. Unmatched junction bases numbered 6, after V lost 3 bases and J lost 0 bases. The CDR3 coding sequence is TGTGCCATCAGTGAACCGGGACTAGCAGACTCCTACAATGAGCAGTTCTTC. Its translation: CAISEPGLADSYNEQFF.

The chain has TRBV5-1 and TRBJ2-2, with TRBD2 matching over 11 bases. Germline CDR1 SGHRS, CDR2 YFSETQ. CDR3 size: 19 residues. Trimming at V came to 1 base and at J to 3 bases, leaving 11 bases not matched to a gene. The CDR3 coding sequence is TGCGCCAGCAGCTTGTACGTAGCGGGAGGGCCAGATGACACCGGGGAGCTGTTTTTT. It translates to CASSLYVAGGPDDTGELFF.

The CDR3 bases are TGTGCCAGCAGCTTACGACTAGCGGGGGGCACAGATACGCAGTATTTT. Amino acids: CASSLRLAGGTDTQYF. The genes are TRBV7-2 and TRBJ2-3, with 12 nucleotides matching TRBD2. CDR1 and CDR2 from the germline V gene are SGHTA and FQGNSA. CDR3 length: 16 amino acids. The V and J ends lost 2 bases and 1 base, in that order; junction bases with no gene match: 1.

The J gene is TRBJ1-1, the V gene TRBV29-1; 9 bases map to TRBD1. The CDR3 runs 14 residues. The germline V gene has CDR1 SQVTM and CDR2 ANQGSEA. V lost 3 bases and J lost 5; bases outside the gene matches: 7. Here the CDR3 DNA reads TGCAGCGTTGATGTGGGACAGGGTGGGACTGAAGCTTTCTTT. Translating gives CSVDVGQGGTEAFF.

The V and J genes are TRBV2 and TRBJ1-6; TRBD1 agrees at 7 bases. Germline V gene lookup returns CDR1 SNHLY and CDR2 FYNNEI. The junction had 3 bases not matched to a gene; V was cut back by 3 bases and J by 7 bases. The CDR3 has 14 amino acids. The CDR3 DNA is TGTGCCAGCAGTGACCGGACAGGCAATTCACCCCTCCACTTT. This sequence encodes CASSDRTGNSPLHF.

The J gene is TRBJ1-5, the V gene TRBV3-1 (or the pseudogene TRBV3-2); D perhaps matches TRBD1 (6 bases). Between the trimmed V and J ends, which lost 1 base and 1 base, there was a span of 8 bases. This CDR3 has 15 amino acids. Germline-derived CDR1 and CDR2 are LGHDT and YNNKEL (reference sequence). CDR3: CASSQGTVSNQPQHF. Here the CDR3 DNA reads TGTGCCAGCAGCCAAGGGACAGTAAGCAATCAGCCCCAGCATTTT.

A word on this clone: This specimen includes other DNA sequences encoding the same CDR3. CDR3 sequence (DNA): TGCAGTGCTGGGGGGGGTTACGAGCAGTACTTC. Translated: CSAGGGYEQYF. The chain is built from TRBV20-1 and TRBJ2-7; TRBD2 aligns across 7 bases. The CDR3 contains 11 residues. Germline lookup yields CDR1 DFQATT and CDR2 SNEGSKA (reference sequence). Unmatched junction bases numbered 2, after V lost 5 bases and J lost 4 bases.

V usage is TRBV15 and J usage is TRBJ2-3; D is perhaps TRBD2 (7 bases). The V gene's germline CDR1 is LNHNV and CDR2 YYDKDF (reference sequence). Trimming left V 0 bases short and J 1 base short, with 14 bases between. There are 17 residues in the CDR3. In DNA, the CDR3 is TGTGCCACCAGCAGAGATCTTGAGGGGGGGGGCACAGATACGCAGTATTTT. This sequence encodes CATSRDLEGGGTDTQYF.

This clone was observed at least ten times. V is TRBV15 and J is TRBJ1-4, with D tentatively TRBD1 (6 bases). This CDR3 comprises 15 residues. The germline V gene has CDR1 LNHNV and CDR2 YYDKDF (reference sequence). V was trimmed by 4 bases and J by 8 bases, leaving 17 bases between them. Written as DNA, the CDR3 is TGTGCCACCAGCAAGGGGAGGGGGGAGTACGAAAAACTGTTTTTT. It is translated as CATSKGRGEYEKLFF.

The chain carries TRBV9 and TRBJ2-3; possibly TRBD1 for D (6 bases). V shed 0 bases and J shed 2 bases, with 10 bases lying between them. This CDR3 is built from 15 residues. Germline lookup yields CDR1 SGDLS and CDR2 YYNGEE. The CDR3 is CASSVVKGDTDTQYF. The CDR3 DNA follows: TGTGCCAGCAGCGTAGTAAAGGGGGACACAGATACGCAGTATTTT.

This rearrangement joins TRBV29-1 to TRBJ1-1; tentative D call: TRBD1 (5 bases). Per germline, CDR1 SQVTM and CDR2 ANQGSEA. This CDR3 has 12 amino acids. V lost 4 bases, J lost 3 bases, and 9 bases lay in between. CDR3 region: CSVGGGDTEAFF. Written as DNA, the CDR3 is TGCAGCGTTGGAGGAGGGGACACTGAAGCTTTCTTT.

J is TRBJ1-1 and V is TRBV30; D ambiguous. This CDR3 contains 14 residues. Germline CDR1 reads GTSNPN; CDR2 reads SVGIG (reference sequence). V was trimmed by 2 bases and J by 0 bases, leaving 10 bases between them. CDR3 amino acids: CAWSPDFLNTEAFF. CDR3 sequence (DNA): TGTGCCTGGAGTCCTGACTTTCTGAACACTGAAGCTTTCTTT.

V and J are TRBV19 and TRBJ2-3; D is unresolved. The V and J ends lost 9 bases and 0 bases respectively, with 13 bases between them. The germline CDR1 and CDR2 sequences are LNHDA and SQIVND (reference sequence). CDR3 length: 14 amino acids. CDR3 bases: TGTGCCAGCAAGGAGCAAAAAAGCACAGATACGCAGTATTTT. Translating gives CASKEQKSTDTQYF. The variable domain in full, with the rest retrieved from reference TRBV19 and TRBJ2-3, is DGGITQSPKYLFRKEGQNVTLSCEQNLNHDAMYWYRQDPGQGLRLIYYSQIVNDFQKGDIAEGYSVSREKKESFPLTVTSAQKNPTAFYLCASKEQKSTDTQYFGPGTRLTVL.

The chain links TRBV5-1 to TRBJ2-1, with a tentative D call TRBD1 (7 bases). The CDR3 contains 15 residues. Trimming stripped 2 bases from V and 8 bases from J, with 17 bases between. Germline V gene data show CDR1 as SGHRS and CDR2 as YFSETQ. The CDR3 DNA sequence: TGCGCCAGCAGCTTCACAGGGGACTCCTGGGATGAGCAGTTCTTC. Translated: CASSFTGDSWDEQFF. The full variable domain, in which reference TRBV5-1 and TRBJ2-1 provide the parts outside the CDR3, is KAGVTQTPRYLIKTRGQQVTLSCSPISGHRSVSWYQQTPGQGLQFLFEYFSETQRNKGNFPGRFSGRQFSNSRSEMNVSTLELGDSALYLCASSFTGDSWDEQFFGPGTRLTVL.

This clone was recorded only once. The rearrangement joins TRBV29-1 to TRBJ2-7; TRBD1 might be the D (6 bases). The germline gives CDR1 SQVTM, CDR2 ANQGSEA. Trimming took 6 bases from V and 3 from J, leaving 21 bases between them. The CDR3 consists of 15 residues. CDR3 sequence reads: CSVVKKTGSYYEQYF. The DNA of the CDR3 is TGCAGCGTCGTAAAAAAGACAGGATCCTACTACGAGCAGTACTTC.

The chain is built from TRBV5-4 and TRBJ2-3, with D uncertain. CDR3 length: 14 residues. Trimming took off 4 bases at V and 4 bases at J, with 13 bases between the two ends. CDR1 is SGHNT, CDR2 YYREEE, per germline (reference sequence). The CDR3 protein is CASSTSARADTQYF. As DNA, the CDR3 is TGTGCCAGCAGCACTTCCGCCCGGGCAGATACGCAGTATTTT. The entire variable domain, with the rest obtained from reference TRBV5-4 and TRBJ2-3, is as follows: ETGVTQSPTHLIKTRGQQVTLRCSSQSGHNTVSWYQQALGQGPQFIFQYYREEENGRGNFPPRFSGLQFPNYSSELNVNALELDDSALYLCASSTSARADTQYFGPGTRLTVL.

V usage is TRBV7-2 and J usage is TRBJ1-1; D is uncertain. This CDR3 is 14 amino acids long. CDR1 and CDR2 (germline): SGHTA, FQGNSA. V was clipped by 3 bases and J by 11 bases, with 19 bases between them. As DNA, the CDR3 is TGTGCCAGCAGCTTTCTAGGGAGTGCGGTCCGGGCTTTCTTT. Translating gives CASSFLGSAVRAFF.

The chain combines TRBV7-3 with TRBJ1-4; perhaps TRBD1 as D (6 bases). The V and J ends lost 5 bases and 4 bases respectively, with 14 bases between them. CDR3 length equals 15 residues. Germline loops: CDR1 SGHTA, CDR2 FQGTGA. CDR3 in amino acids: CASSPRTDRNEKLFF. The CDR3 DNA follows: TGTGCCAGCAGCCCTCGGACAGATCGTAATGAAAAACTGTTTTTT.

The gene calls are TRBV30 and TRBJ2-5; 9 bases line up with TRBD1. Losses at the gene ends were 4 bases for V and 2 bases for J; bases not matched to a gene: 2. Germline values: CDR1 GTSNPN, CDR2 SVGIG (reference sequence). This CDR3 contains 13 residues. CDR3 residues: CAWNRGPQETQYF. The CDR3 DNA is TGTGCCTGGAACAGGGGGCCACAAGAGACCCAGTACTTC.

The gene calls are TRBV4-1 and TRBJ2-3; 8 bases are shared with TRBD2. The CDR3 sequence is 15 residues long. V dropped 3 bases and J dropped 1; count of bases not matched to a gene: 3. Looked up from germline, CDR1 is MGHRA and CDR2 is YSYEKL. The CDR3 nucleotides are TGCGCCAGCAGCCACTCGGGAGGGGGCACAGATACGCAGTATTTT. It is translated as CASSHSGGGTDTQYF.

The gene calls are TRBV29-1 and TRBJ1-1; a possible D gene is TRBD1 (5 bases). The germline gives CDR1 SQVTM, CDR2 ANQGSEA. CDR3 length equals 14 residues. The germline V and J ends were trimmed by 7 bases and 2 bases, with 17 bases remaining between them. The CDR3 loop is CSAARTGFNTEAFF. The CDR3 region has the DNA TGCAGCGCCGCCAGAACAGGCTTCAACACTGAAGCTTTCTTT.

The CDR3 sequence: CASSQDQRSRDTQYF. The CDR3, as DNA: TGTGCCAGCAGCCAAGACCAGCGCTCGCGGGATACGCAGTATTTT. The rearrangement links TRBV3-1 (or the pseudogene TRBV3-2) to TRBJ2-3; no definite D call. CDR1 and CDR2 from the germline V gene are LGHDT and YNNKEL (reference sequence). The CDR3 contains 15 residues. Deletions cut 0 bases from V and 6 bases from J, with 13 bases between.

This clone was picked up one time. This rearrangement joins TRBV7-8 to TRBJ1-5; D possibly corresponds to TRBD1 (6 bases). The V gene lost 1 base and the J gene lost 5 bases, with 12 bases spanning the gap. Germline CDR1 is SGHVS and CDR2 is FQNEAQ. The CDR3 totals 15 residues. The CDR3 coding sequence is TGTGCCAGCAGCTTAGATCAGGGGCGGGATCAGCCCCAGCATTTT. It is translated as CASSLDQGRDQPQHF.

V gene TRBV5-1 combines with J gene TRBJ2-1; the match to TRBD2 covers 8 bases. Germline CDR1 SGHRS, CDR2 YFSETQ. The CDR3 loop spans 15 amino acids. V was clipped by 6 bases and J by 4 bases; unmatched bases: 9. The CDR3 DNA reads TGCGCCAGCACAAGAGCGGGAGTGAGGTACAATGAGCAGTTCTTC. Encoded protein: CASTRAGVRYNEQFF.

The genes are TRBV9 and TRBJ2-7, with a possible D match to TRBD2 (6 bases). Germline V gives CDR1 SGDLS, CDR2 YYNGEE. The length of the CDR3 is 15 residues. Trimming removed 0 bases from V and 4 bases from J, with 14 bases in between. The CDR3 sequence: CASSVGASGGYEQYF. CDR3 in DNA: TGTGCCAGCAGCGTAGGGGCCAGCGGAGGGTACGAGCAGTACTTC.

This sequence joins TRBV18 and TRBJ1-1; possibly TRBD1 for D (6 bases). The V end lost 3 bases, the J end lost 1 base, and 18 bases lay between the germline ends. This CDR3 is built from 17 residues. Germline-derived CDR1 and CDR2 are KGHSH and LQKENI. In DNA form, the CDR3 reads TGTGCCAGCTCACCTATTTTACAGGGTACGGAGAACACTGAAGCTTTCTTT. Translated: CASSPILQGTENTEAFF.

The rearrangement uses TRBV7-3 and TRBJ2-1; D possibly corresponds to TRBD1 (6 bases). Trimming took 5 bases from V and 5 from J, leaving 13 bases between them. The CDR3 sequence is 14 residues long. Germline lookup yields CDR1 SGHTA and CDR2 FQGTGA. This CDR3 reads CASSHGTFNNEQFF. The CDR3 nucleotides are TGTGCCAGCAGCCACGGGACATTTAACAATGAGCAGTTCTTC.

This rearrangement joins TRBV5-6 to TRBJ2-5; 11 bases line up with TRBD2. CDR3 length: 17 residues. V shed 0 bases and J 2 bases; nucleotides not matched to a gene: 6. Germline assignment: CDR1 SGHDT and CDR2 YYEEEE. The CDR3 spells CASSLEVLAGGQETQYF. The CDR3 DNA sequence: TGTGCCAGCAGCTTGGAGGTGTTAGCGGGGGGGCAAGAGACCCAGTACTTC.